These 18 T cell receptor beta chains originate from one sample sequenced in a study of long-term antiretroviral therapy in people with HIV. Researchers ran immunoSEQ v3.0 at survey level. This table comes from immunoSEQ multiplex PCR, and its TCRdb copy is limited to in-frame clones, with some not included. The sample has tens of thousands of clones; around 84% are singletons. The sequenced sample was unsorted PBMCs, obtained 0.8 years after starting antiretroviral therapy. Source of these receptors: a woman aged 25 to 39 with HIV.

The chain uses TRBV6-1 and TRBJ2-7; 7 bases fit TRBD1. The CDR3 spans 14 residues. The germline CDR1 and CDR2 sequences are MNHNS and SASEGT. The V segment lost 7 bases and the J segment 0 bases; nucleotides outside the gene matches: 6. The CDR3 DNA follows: TGTGCCAGCACCCAGACAGGGAGCTCCTACGAGCAGTACGTC. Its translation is CASTQTGSSYEQYV.

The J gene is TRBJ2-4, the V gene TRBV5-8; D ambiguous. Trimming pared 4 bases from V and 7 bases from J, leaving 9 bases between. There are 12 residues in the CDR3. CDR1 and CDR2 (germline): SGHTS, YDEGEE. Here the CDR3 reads CASSPRTNIQYF. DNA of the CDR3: TGTGCCAGCAGCCCCCGGACGAACATTCAGTACTTC. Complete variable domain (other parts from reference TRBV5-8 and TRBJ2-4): EAGVTQSPTHLIKTRGQQATLRCSPISGHTSVYWYQQALGLGLQFLLWYDEGEERNRGNFPPRFSGRQFPNYSSELNVNALELEDSALYLCASSPRTNIQYFGAGTRLSVL.

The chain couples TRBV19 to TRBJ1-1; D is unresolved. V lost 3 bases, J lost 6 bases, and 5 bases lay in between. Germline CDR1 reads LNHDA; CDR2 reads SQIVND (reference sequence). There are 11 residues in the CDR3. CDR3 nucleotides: TGTGCCAGTAGTATCGGCCCTGAAGCTTTCTTT. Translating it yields CASSIGPEAFF. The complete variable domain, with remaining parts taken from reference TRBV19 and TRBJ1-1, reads DGGITQSPKYLFRKEGQNVTLSCEQNLNHDAMYWYRQDPGQGLRLIYYSQIVNDFQKGDIAEGYSVSREKKESFPLTVTSAQKNPTAFYLCASSIGPEAFFGQGTRLTVV.

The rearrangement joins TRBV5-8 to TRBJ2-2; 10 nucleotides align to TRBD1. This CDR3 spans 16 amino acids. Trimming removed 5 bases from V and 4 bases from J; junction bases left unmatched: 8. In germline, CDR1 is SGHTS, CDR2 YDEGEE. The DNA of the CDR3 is TGTGCCAGCAGATGGGGACAGGGGCGATCCACCGGGGAGCTGTTTTTT. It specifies CASRWGQGRSTGELFF.

CDR3 residues: CASESGTIYNEQFF. CDR3 nucleotides: TGTGCTAGTGAGTCGGGTACCATCTACAATGAGCAGTTCTTC. The chain couples TRBV12-5 to TRBJ2-1; no clear D gene. The V gene's germline CDR1 is LGHNT and CDR2 FRNRAP. V was clipped by 7 bases and J by 3 bases, with 13 bases between them. The CDR3 is made up of 14 amino acids.

The DNA of the CDR3 is TGTGCCAGCAGTTCCACAGGGGGGGCCTACGAGCAGTACTTC. Translated, it gives CASSSTGGAYEQYF. The V and J genes are TRBV27 and TRBJ2-7; D possibly corresponds to TRBD1 (8 bases). The germline gives CDR1 MNHEY, CDR2 SMNVEV (reference sequence). Trimming shortened V by 4 bases and J by 2 bases, and 12 bases separated the two germline ends. The CDR3 has 14 amino acids.

The CDR3 region has the DNA TGTGCCAGCAGCGTAGCTTCGGGGGGCTCAGCTGAAGCTTTCTTT. Protein sequence: CASSVASGGSAEAFF. V usage is TRBV9 and J usage is TRBJ1-1; a weak D match, TRBD1 (6 bases). CDR1 and CDR2 (germline): SGDLS, YYNGEE. V was clipped by 0 bases and J by 6 bases, with 15 bases between them. The CDR3 has 15 amino acids.

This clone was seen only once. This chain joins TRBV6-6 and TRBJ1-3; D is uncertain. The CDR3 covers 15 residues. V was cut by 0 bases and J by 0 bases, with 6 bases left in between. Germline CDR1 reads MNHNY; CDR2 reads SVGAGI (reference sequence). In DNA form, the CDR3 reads TGTGCCAGCAGTTACTCAGAGGGCTCTGGAAACACCATATATTTT. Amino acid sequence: CASSYSEGSGNTIYF.

CDR3 coding DNA: TGTGCCAGCACTAAAACCGGGACAGGTGGTGGCTACACCTTC. It specifies CASTKTGTGGGYTF. V and J are TRBV6-5 and TRBJ1-2, with TRBD1 matching over 8 bases. The germline CDR1 and CDR2 sequences are MNHEY and SVGAGI. Trimming removed 7 bases from V and 7 bases from J; junction bases left unmatched: 11. The length of the CDR3 is 14 residues.

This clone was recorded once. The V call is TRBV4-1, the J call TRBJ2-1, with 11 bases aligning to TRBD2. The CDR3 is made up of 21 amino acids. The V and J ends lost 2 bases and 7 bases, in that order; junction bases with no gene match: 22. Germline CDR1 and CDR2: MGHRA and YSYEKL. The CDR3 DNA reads TGCGCCAGCAGCCAAAGGACGACAGGGAACGTAGCGGCTAGCGGGGGGAATGAGCAGTTCTTC. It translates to CASSQRTTGNVAASGGNEQFF.

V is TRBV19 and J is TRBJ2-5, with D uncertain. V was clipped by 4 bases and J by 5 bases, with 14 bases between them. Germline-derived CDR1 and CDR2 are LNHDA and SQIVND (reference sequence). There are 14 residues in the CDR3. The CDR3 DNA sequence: TGTGCCAGTAGTAGATTATTTGAGTCGGAGACCCAGTACTTC. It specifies CASSRLFESETQYF.

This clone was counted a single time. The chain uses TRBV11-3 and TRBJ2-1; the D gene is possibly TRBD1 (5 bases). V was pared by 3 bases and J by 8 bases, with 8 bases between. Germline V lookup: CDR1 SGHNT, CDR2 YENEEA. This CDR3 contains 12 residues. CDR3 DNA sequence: TGTGCCAGCAGCTTCCTAGGGGATGAGCAGTTCTTC. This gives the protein CASSFLGDEQFF.

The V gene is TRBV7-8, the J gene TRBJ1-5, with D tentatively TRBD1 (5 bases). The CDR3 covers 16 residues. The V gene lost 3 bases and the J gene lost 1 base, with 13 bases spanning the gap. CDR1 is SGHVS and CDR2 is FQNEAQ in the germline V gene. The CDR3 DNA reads TGTGCCAGCAGCTTGGGACGGTGGGGCAGCAATCAGCCCCAGCATTTT. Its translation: CASSLGRWGSNQPQHF.

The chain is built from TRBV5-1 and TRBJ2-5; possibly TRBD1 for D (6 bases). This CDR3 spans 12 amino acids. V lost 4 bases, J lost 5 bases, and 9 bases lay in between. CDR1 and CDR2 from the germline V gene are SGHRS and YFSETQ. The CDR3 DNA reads TGCGCCAGCAGCCCAGGGGAGGAGACCCAGTACTTC. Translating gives CASSPGEETQYF. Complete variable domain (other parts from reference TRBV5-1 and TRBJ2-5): KAGVTQTPRYLIKTRGQQVTLSCSPISGHRSVSWYQQTPGQGLQFLFEYFSETQRNKGNFPGRFSGRQFSNSRSEMNVSTLELGDSALYLCASSPGEETQYFGPGTRLLVL.

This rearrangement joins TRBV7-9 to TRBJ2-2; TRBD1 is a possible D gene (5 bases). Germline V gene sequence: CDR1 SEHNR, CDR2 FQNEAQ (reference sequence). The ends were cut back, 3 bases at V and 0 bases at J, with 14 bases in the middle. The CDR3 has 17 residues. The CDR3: CASSFVPRVPNTGELFF. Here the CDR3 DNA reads TGTGCCAGCAGCTTCGTCCCCAGGGTCCCGAACACCGGGGAGCTGTTTTTT.

CDR3 coding DNA: TGTGCCAGTAGTCGGAGAAGGGGAGGAGAGACCCAGTACTTC. It is translated as CASSRRRGGETQYF. The chain employs TRBV19 and TRBJ2-5; weak D call: TRBD2 (6 bases). The CDR3 has 14 amino acids. Germline assignment: CDR1 LNHDA and CDR2 SQIVND (reference sequence). The V end lost 5 bases, the J end lost 4 bases, and 14 bases lay between the germline ends.

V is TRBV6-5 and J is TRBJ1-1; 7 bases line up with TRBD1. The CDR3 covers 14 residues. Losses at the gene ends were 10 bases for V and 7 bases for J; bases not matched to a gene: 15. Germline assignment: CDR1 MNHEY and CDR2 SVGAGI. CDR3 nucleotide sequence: TGTGCCACTGCCGCCGGGACAGCCATCAATGAAGCTTTCTTT. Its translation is CATAAGTAINEAFF.

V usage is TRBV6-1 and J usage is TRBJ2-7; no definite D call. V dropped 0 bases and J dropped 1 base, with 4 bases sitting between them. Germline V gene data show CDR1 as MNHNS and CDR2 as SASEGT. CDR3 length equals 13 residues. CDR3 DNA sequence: TGTGCCAGCAGTGAAGCGCAGTCCTACGAGCAGTACGTC. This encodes CASSEAQSYEQYV.